The 8 T cell receptor beta chains given below trace back to one sample, sequenced in a study of blood T cell repertoires in COVID-19. Repertoires were generated with immunoSEQ multiplex PCR, while TCRdb's copy carries only in-frame clones and drops some. The repertoire holds approximately 110,000 clones, with around 88% as singletons. Sequences were obtained from peripheral blood. All receptors come from a woman aged 45-60 years with active or convalescent COVID-19.

The rearrangement links TRBV7-8 to TRBJ1-1, with 7 positions matching TRBD1. V was pared by 1 base and J by 10 bases, with 0 bases of the junction left unmatched. The CDR3 length is 11 residues. Germline loops: CDR1 SGHVS, CDR2 FQNEAQ. The CDR3, as DNA: TGTGCCAGCAGCTTAGACAGGGGAGCTTTCTTT. Its protein product is CASSLDRGAFF.

J is TRBJ1-2 and V is TRBV30, with 7 bases that match TRBD1. This CDR3 spans 14 amino acids. Germline V gene lookup returns CDR1 GTSNPN and CDR2 SVGIG (reference sequence). The V and J ends lost 0 bases and 5 bases, in that order; junction bases with no gene match: 6. CDR3 in DNA: TGTGCCTGGAGTGTACGAGACAGGGTTTATGGCTACACCTTC. Its protein is CAWSVRDRVYGYTF. Full variable domain (rest looked up from reference TRBV30 and TRBJ1-2): SQTIHQWPATLVQPVGSPLSLECTVEGTSNPNLYWYRQAAGRGLQLLFYSVGIGQISSEVPQNLSASRPQDRQFILSSKKLLLSDSGFYLCAWSVRDRVYGYTFGSGTRLTVV.

The chain links TRBV6-2 or TRBV6-3 to TRBJ2-1; a weak D match, TRBD2 (5 bases). This CDR3 has 13 amino acids. CDR1 MNHEY and CDR2 SVGEGT come from the germline V gene. The V end was cut by 0 bases, the J end by 8 bases, with 8 bases between. Here the CDR3 DNA reads TGTGCCAGCAGTTACTCCGAGAGGGATGAGCAGTTCTTC. It translates to CASSYSERDEQFF.

This clone was counted once. The chain combines TRBV28 with TRBJ2-2, with 11 bases that match TRBD2. The CDR3 consists of 15 residues. J was trimmed by 2 bases and V by 7 bases; bases with no gene match: 3. Looked up from germline, CDR1 is MDHEN and CDR2 is SYDVKM. The CDR3 is CASMTSGANTGELFF. In DNA form, the CDR3 reads TGTGCCAGCATGACTAGCGGGGCCAACACCGGGGAGCTGTTTTTT.

The genes are TRBV4-2 and TRBJ2-7; TRBD2 aligns across 11 bases. V dropped 1 base and J dropped 13; count of bases not matched to a gene: 18. The CDR3 contains 17 residues. Germline loops: CDR1 LGHNA, CDR2 YNFKEQ. The DNA for the CDR3 is TGTGCCAGCAGCCAAGCCGGTCTCGGGACTAGCGGCGAGGGGCTTTACTTC. It translates to CASSQAGLGTSGEGLYF.

The rearrangement joins TRBV28 to TRBJ1-6, with D perhaps matching TRBD1 (5 bases). The CDR3 has 13 residues. The V gene's germline CDR1 is MDHEN and CDR2 SYDVKM. Trimming took 5 bases from V and 9 from J, leaving 11 bases between them. Written as DNA, the CDR3 is TGTGCCAGCAGTCCCGCGGGGCGTTCACCCCTCCACTTT. It specifies CASSPAGRSPLHF.

This clone was counted once. This chain connects TRBV4-2 to TRBJ2-6, with 7 bases identical to TRBD1. J gave up 0 bases and V 3 bases, and 11 bases lay outside the gene matches. The CDR3 spans 19 residues. CDR1 is LGHNA, CDR2 YNFKEQ, per germline. CDR3 sequence (DNA): TGTGCCAGCAGCCAGCACCGAGGGGGCCTCAGCTCTGGGGCCAACGTCCTGACTTTC. Translated, it gives CASSQHRGGLSSGANVLTF.

The chain recombines TRBV7-9 with TRBJ2-2; no definite D call. Trimming removed 7 bases from V and 2 bases from J, with 11 bases in between. Germline V lookup: CDR1 SEHNR, CDR2 FQNEAQ (reference sequence). The CDR3 totals 14 residues. DNA for the CDR3: TGTGCCAGCAACCCGAACAGAAACACCGGGGAGCTGTTTTTT. Residues: CASNPNRNTGELFF.